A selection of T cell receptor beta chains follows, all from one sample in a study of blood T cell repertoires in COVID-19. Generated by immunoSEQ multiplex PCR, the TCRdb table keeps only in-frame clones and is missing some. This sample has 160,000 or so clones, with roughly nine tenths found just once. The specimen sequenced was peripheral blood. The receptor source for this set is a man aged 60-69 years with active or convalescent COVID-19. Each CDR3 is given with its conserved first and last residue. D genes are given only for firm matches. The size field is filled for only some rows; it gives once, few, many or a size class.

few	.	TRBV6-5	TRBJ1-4	CASSYRGGEKLFF	TGTGCCAGCAGTTACAGGGGAGGGGAAAAACTGTTTTTT
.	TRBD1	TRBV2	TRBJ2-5	CASSENLTGKETQYF	TGTGCCAGCAGTGAAAATCTGACAGGGAAAGAGACCCAGTACTTC
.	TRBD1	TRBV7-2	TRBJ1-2	CASSFPGGSNYGYTF	TGTGCCAGCAGCTTTCCAGGGGGTTCTAACTATGGCTACACCTTC
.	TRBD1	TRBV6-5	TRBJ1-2	CASSLGTGVNYGYTF	TGTGCCAGCAGTTTGGGGACAGGGGTTAACTATGGCTACACCTTC
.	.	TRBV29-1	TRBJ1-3	CSVATGLSGNTIYF	TGCAGCGTAGCGACAGGTCTCTCTGGAAACACCATATATTTT
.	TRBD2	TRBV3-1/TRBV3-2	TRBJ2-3	CASSHPPREREPDTQYF	TGTGCCAGCAGCCACCCCCCAAGGGAGCGGGAGCCAGATACGCAGTATTTT
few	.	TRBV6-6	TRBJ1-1	CASTTQMNTEAFF	TGTGCCAGCACAACACAGATGAACACTGAAGCTTTCTTT
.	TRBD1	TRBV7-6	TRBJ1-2	CASSLTGDHGYTF	TGTGCCAGCAGCCTAACAGGGGACCATGGCTACACCTTC
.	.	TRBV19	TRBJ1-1	CASNVEANTEAFF	TGTGCCAGTAATGTGGAGGCAAACACTGAAGCTTTCTTT
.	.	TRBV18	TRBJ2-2	CASSPSLTGELFF	TGTGCCAGCTCACCAAGCTTAACCGGGGAGCTGTTTTTT
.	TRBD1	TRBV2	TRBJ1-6	CASSEDRGHNSPLHF	TGTGCCAGCAGTGAGGACAGGGGGCATAATTCACCCCTCCACTTT
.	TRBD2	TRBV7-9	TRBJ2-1	CASSRTSGLSYNEQFF	TGTGCCAGCAGCCGAACTAGCGGTCTATCCTACAATGAGCAGTTCTTC
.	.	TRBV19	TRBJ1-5	CASSIEGGWDSNQPQHF	TGTGCCAGTAGTATAGAAGGGGGATGGGACAGCAATCAGCCCCAGCATTTT
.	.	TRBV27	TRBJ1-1	CASSLLGTMNTEAFF	TGTGCCAGCAGTTTGCTTGGGACAATGAACACTGAAGCTTTCTTT
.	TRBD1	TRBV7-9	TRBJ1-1	CASSLTGDTEAFF	TGTGCCAGCAGCTTAACAGGGGACACTGAAGCTTTCTTT
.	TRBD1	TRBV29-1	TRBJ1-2	CSVEDHGQGVRGNYGYTF	TGCAGCGTTGAAGATCACGGACAGGGAGTTCGGGGGAACTATGGCTACACCTTC
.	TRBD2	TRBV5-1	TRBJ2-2	CASSSLLAVTGELFF	TGCGCCAGCAGCTCCCTACTAGCGGTCACCGGGGAGCTGTTTTTT
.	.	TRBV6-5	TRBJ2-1	CASSYFGGATYNEQFF	TGTGCCAGCAGTTACTTCGGCGGGGCGACCTACAATGAGCAGTTCTTC
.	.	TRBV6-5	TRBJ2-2	CASTRGSGDTGELFF	TGTGCCAGCACCCGAGGGTCAGGGGACACCGGGGAGCTGTTTTTT
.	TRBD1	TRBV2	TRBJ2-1	CASSDLGQGHNEQFF	TGTGCCAGCAGTGATTTGGGACAGGGCCACAATGAGCAGTTCTTC
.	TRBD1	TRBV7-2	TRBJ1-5	CASSPRGQSYSNQPQHF	TGTGCCAGCAGCCCGCGGGGACAGTCCTATAGCAATCAGCCCCAGCATTTT
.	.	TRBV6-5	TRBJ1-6	CASNPGALNSPLHF	TGTGCCAGCAACCCCGGTGCCCTTAATTCACCCCTCCACTTT
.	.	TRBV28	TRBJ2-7	CASSLPGMSSYEQYF	TGTGCCAGCAGTTTGCCAGGGATGAGCTCCTACGAGCAGTACTTC
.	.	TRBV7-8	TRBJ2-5	CASSSLETQYF	TGTGCCAGCAGCTCCCTGGAGACCCAGTACTTC
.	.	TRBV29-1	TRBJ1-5	CSVDRYQPQHF	TGCAGCGTTGACAGATATCAGCCCCAGCATTTT
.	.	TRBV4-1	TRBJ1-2	CASSQVGQGYGYTF	TGCGCCAGCAGCCAAGTTGGGCAGGGCTATGGCTACACCTTC
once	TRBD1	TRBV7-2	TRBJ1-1	CASSLVSGQTEAFF	TGTGCCAGCAGCTTAGTCTCGGGACAGACGGAAGCTTTCTTT
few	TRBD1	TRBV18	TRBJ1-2	CASSQSTGGADGYTF	TGTGCCAGCTCACAATCTACAGGGGGCGCCGATGGCTACACCTTC
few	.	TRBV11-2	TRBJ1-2	CASSRFGDNNYGYTF	TGTGCCAGCAGCCGATTCGGGGACAACAACTATGGCTACACCTTC
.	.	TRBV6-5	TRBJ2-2	CASRFGVRANTGELFF	TGTGCCAGCCGTTTTGGGGTGAGGGCTAACACCGGGGAGCTGTTTTTT
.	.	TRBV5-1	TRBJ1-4	CASSLNREKLFF	TGCGCCAGCAGCTTGAATCGGGAAAAACTGTTTTTT
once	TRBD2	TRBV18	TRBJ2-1	CASSPPDLVAGSSRHEQFF	TGTGCCAGCTCACCACCGGATTTGGTAGCGGGATCTTCTCGGCATGAGCAGTTCTTC
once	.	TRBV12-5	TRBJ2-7	CASGRDTDSYEQYF	TGTGCTAGTGGCCGGGACACCGACTCCTACGAGCAGTACTTC
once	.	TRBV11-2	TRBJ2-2	CASSSRTNGELFF	TGTGCCAGCAGCTCCCGGACAAACGGGGAGCTGTTTTTT
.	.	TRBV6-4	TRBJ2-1	CASSYQAGQWNEQFF	TGTGCCAGCAGCTACCAAGCGGGTCAGTGGAATGAGCAGTTCTTC
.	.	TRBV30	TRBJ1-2	CASSPGGVYGYTF	TGTGCAAGTTCGCCGGGGGGCGTCTATGGCTACACCTTC
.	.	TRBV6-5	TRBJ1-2	CASVFRGYTF	TGTGCCAGCGTGTTTCGTGGCTACACCTTC
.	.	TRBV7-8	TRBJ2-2	CASSARPSANTGELFF	TGTGCCAGCAGCGCCCGACCGAGCGCGAACACCGGGGAGCTGTTTTTT